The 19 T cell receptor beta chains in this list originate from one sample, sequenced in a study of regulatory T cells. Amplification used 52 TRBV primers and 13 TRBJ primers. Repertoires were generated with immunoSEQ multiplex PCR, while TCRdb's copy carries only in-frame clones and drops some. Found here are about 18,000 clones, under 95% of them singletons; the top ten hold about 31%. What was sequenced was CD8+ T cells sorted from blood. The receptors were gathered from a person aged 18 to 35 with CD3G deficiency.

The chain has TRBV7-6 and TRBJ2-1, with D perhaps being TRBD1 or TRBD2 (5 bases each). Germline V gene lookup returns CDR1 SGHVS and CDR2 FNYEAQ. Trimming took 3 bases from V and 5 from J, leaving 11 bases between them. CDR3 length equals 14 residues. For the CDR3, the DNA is TGTGCCAGCAGCTTGATGGGGGATAACAATGAGCAGTTCTTC. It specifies CASSLMGDNNEQFF.

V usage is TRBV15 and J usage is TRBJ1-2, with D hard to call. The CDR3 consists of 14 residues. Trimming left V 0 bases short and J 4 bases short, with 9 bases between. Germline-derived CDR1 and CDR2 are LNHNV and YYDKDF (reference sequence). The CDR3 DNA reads TGTGCCACCAGCAGAGATGGAACAGCCTATGGCTACACCTTC. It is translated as CATSRDGTAYGYTF.

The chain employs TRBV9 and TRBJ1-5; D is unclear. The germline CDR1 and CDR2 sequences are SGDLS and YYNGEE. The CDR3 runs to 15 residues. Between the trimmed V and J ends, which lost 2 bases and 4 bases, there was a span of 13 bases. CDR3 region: CASSVGGNLNQPQHF. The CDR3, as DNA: TGTGCCAGCAGCGTGGGCGGGAACTTGAATCAGCCCCAGCATTTT.

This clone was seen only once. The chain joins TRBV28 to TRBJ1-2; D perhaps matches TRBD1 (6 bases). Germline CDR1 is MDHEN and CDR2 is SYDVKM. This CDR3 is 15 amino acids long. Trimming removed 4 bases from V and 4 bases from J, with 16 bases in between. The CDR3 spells CASSYAGAGSYGYTF. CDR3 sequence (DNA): TGTGCCAGCAGTTACGCGGGGGCAGGGAGCTATGGCTACACCTTC.

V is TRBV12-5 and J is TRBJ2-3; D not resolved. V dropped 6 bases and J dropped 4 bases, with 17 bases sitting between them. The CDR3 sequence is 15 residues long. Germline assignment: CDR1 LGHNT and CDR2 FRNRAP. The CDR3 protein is CASGFGVSSPDTQYF. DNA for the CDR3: TGTGCTAGTGGGTTTGGCGTCTCAAGCCCAGATACGCAGTATTTT. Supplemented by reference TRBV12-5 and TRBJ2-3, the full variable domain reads DARVTQTPRHKVTEMGQEVTMRCQPILGHNTVFWYRQTMMQGLELLAYFRNRAPLDDSGMPKDRFSAEMPDATLATLKIQPSEPRDSAVYFCASGFGVSSPDTQYFGPGTRLTVL.

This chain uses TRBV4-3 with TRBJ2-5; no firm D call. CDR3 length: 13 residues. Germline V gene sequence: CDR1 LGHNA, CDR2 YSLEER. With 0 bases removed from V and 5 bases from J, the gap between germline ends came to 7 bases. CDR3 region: CASSQEISETQYF. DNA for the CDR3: TGCGCCAGCAGCCAAGAAATCTCCGAGACCCAGTACTTC.

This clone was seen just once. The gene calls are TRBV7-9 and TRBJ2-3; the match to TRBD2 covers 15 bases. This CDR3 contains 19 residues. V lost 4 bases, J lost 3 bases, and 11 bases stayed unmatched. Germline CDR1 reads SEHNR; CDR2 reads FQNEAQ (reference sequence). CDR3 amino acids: CASSSGLAGGPRQTDTQYF. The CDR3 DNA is TGTGCCAGCAGCTCCGGACTAGCGGGAGGGCCGCGCCAAACAGATACGCAGTATTTT.

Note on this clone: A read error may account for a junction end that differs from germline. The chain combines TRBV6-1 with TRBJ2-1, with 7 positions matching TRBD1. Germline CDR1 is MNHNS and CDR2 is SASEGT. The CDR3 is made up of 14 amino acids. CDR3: CAISESRQGTEQFF. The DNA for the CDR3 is TGTGCCATCAGTGAGTCTAGACAGGGTACTGAGCAGTTCTTC.

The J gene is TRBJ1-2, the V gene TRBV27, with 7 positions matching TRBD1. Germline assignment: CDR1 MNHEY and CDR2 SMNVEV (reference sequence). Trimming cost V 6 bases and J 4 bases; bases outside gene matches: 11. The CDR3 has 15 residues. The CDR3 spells CASSPGAGTAYGYTF. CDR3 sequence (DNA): TGTGCCAGCAGCCCCGGGGCCGGGACAGCCTATGGCTACACCTTC.

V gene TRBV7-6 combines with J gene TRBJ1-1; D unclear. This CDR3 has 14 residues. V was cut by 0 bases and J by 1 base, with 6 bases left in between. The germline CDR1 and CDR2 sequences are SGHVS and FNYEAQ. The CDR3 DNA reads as TGTGCCAGCAGCTTAGCAGAGGGGAACACTGAAGCTTTCTTT. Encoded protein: CASSLAEGNTEAFF.

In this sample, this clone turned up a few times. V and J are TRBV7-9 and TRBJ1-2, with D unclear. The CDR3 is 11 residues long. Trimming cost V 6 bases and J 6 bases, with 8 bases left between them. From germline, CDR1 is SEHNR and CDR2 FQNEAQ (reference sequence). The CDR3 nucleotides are TGTGCCAGCAGGGGGTTGGATGGCTACACCTTC. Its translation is CASRGLDGYTF.

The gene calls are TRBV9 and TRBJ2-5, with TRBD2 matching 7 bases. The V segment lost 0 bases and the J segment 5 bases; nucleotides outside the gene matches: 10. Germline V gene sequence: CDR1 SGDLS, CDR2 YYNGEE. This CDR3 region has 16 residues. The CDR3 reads CASSVAGLGLRETQYF. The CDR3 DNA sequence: TGTGCCAGCAGCGTAGCCGGACTAGGTTTGCGTGAGACCCAGTACTTC.

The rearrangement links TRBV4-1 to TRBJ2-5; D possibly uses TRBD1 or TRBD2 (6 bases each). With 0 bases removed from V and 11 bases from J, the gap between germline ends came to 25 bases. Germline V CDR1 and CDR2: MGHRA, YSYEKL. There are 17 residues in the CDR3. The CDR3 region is CASSQDPPGASLLPQYF. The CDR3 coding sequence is TGCGCCAGCAGCCAAGATCCCCCGGGGGCCTCTCTCCTCCCTCAGTACTTC.

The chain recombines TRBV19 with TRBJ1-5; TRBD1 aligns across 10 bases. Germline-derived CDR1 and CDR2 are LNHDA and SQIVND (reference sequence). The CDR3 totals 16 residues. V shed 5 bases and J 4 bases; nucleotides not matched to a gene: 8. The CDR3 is CASSSPDRGDNQPQHF. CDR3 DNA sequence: TGTGCCAGTAGTTCTCCGGACAGGGGGGATAATCAGCCCCAGCATTTT. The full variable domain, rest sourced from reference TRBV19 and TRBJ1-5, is DGGITQSPKYLFRKEGQNVTLSCEQNLNHDAMYWYRQDPGQGLRLIYYSQIVNDFQKGDIAEGYSVSREKKESFPLTVTSAQKNPTAFYLCASSSPDRGDNQPQHFGDGTRLSIL.

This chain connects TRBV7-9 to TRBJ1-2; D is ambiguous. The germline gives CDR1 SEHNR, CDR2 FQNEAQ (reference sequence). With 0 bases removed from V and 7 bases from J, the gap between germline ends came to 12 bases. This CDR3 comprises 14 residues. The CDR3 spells CASSLAAGPGGYTF. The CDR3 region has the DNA TGTGCCAGCAGCTTAGCTGCCGGGCCAGGTGGCTACACCTTC.

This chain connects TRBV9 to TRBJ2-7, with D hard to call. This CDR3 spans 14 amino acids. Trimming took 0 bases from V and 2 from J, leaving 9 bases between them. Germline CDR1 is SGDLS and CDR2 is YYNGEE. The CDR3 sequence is CASSVVVAPYEQYF. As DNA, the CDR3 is TGTGCCAGCAGCGTAGTCGTAGCTCCCTACGAGCAGTACTTC.

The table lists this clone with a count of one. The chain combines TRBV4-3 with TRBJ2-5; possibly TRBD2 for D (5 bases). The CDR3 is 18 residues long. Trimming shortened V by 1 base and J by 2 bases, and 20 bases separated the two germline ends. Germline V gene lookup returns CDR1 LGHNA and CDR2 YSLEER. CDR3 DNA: TGCGCCAGCAGCCAAGGGCGGAGCGCCTACAGAGGGCAAGAGACCCAGTACTTC. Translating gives CASSQGRSAYRGQETQYF.

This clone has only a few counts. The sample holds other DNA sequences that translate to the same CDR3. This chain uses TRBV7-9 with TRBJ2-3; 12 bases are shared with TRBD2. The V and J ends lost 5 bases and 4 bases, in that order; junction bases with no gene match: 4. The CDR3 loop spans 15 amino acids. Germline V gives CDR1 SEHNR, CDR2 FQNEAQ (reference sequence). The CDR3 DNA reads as TGTGCCAGCAGCCCGACTAGCGGGAGACCAGATACGCAGTATTTT. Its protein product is CASSPTSGRPDTQYF.

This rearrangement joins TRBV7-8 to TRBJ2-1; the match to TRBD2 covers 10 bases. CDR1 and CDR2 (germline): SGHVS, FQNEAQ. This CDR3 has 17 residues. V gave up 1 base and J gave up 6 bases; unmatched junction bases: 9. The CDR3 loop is CASSLVASGSPRNEQFF. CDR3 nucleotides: TGTGCCAGCAGCTTAGTGGCTAGCGGGAGCCCCCGCAATGAGCAGTTCTTC.